This record covers a single T cell receptor (beta chain). This clonotype was seen many times. Its antigen is still unknown. Base qualities are missing; no much larger clone stands one base away. The sample comes from a study of breast tumors, draining lymph nodes, adjacent tissues (dated by TCRdb to the mid-2010s). Turning to the overall study: Breast cancer patients provided tumor, adjacent nontumor tissue and axillary lymph nodes, and the study compared the TCR beta repertoires across these three sources. The study was designed to assess the relationships and possible T-cell exchange between tumor, surrounding tissue and draining lymph node repertoires in human breast cancer.

Findings and caveats that apply to the study as a whole: A scenario in which most tumor T cells derive from the lymph node and then expand within tumor tissue was judged to be consistent with the data. In luminal-like breast cancer, tumor and nontumor tissue repertoires resembled each other significantly more than in basal-like breast cancer. T-cell repertoire diversity in tumors was found to be lower than in lymph nodes but higher than in nontumor tissue, and preferential V and J gene usage was observed. The conclusion that tumor T cells originate in lymph nodes was framed as consistent with a hypothesis rather than directly demonstrated.

Lymph node samples were obtained from the axillary draining lymph nodes of breast cancer patients. TCRdb records Illumina HiSeq 2000 as the sequencer. Multiplex PCR amplification was used to build the TCR beta chain libraries. The amplified TCR beta chain products were analyzed by high-throughput sequencing. TCRdb trimmed public reads at Q25 via fastp, called clones via MiXCR and kept in-frame beta chains. Each entry merges the rows of one CDR3 protein and shows their most common DNA and genes. The sample table contains about 130,000 distinct CDR3 sequences; only one count was recorded for around 20% of them. The ten largest clonotypes hold about 2.2% of the sample. The CDR3 has 14 amino acids, counting the end cysteine and phenylalanine. Of all the DNA, just the CDR3 is kept, 42 bases in frame from base 1. Reading the germline V gene gives CDR1 SGHRS and CDR2 YFSETQ. Between the V and J ends, shortened by 0 bases and 7 bases respectively, the junction contains 10 bases.

Sequenced: axillary lymph node tissue. The V and J genes are TRBV5-1 and TRBJ1-4; the D gene is not confidently resolved. The clonotype was recovered from a female donor with breast cancer. Some clones in this sample may be carry-over from other donors' samples. The sequenced DNA: TGCGCCAGCAGCTTGGGAGCGGACGGTGAAAAACTGTTTTTT. Its amino acids are CASSLGADGEKLFF.